This TCR beta chain was found in a study of T cell responses to AZD1222 COVID-19 vaccine. V was trimmed by 6 bases and J by 8 bases, leaving 22 bases between them. The CDR3 totals 15 residues. Germline CDR1 reads LNHDA; CDR2 reads SQIVND (reference sequence). Findings and caveats of the study: The study found Spike-specific TCR breadth and depth rose after two AZD1222 doses.

As for this clone: Its antigen is not identified.

Assay used: immunoSEQ multiplex PCR; TCRdb lists only in-frame clones, some missing. The sample carries approximately 100,000 clones, 80% to 90% recorded once. The sequence came from an adult in good health. This specimen consisted of peripheral blood, obtained on day 0 of AZD1222 vaccination. The rearrangement joins TRBV19 to TRBJ1-2; a possible D gene is TRBD1 (6 bases). The CDR3 region has the DNA TGTGCCAGTAGCCCTTATCAACAGGGAGGTGGGGGCTACACCTTC. It yields the protein CASSPYQQGGGGYTF.